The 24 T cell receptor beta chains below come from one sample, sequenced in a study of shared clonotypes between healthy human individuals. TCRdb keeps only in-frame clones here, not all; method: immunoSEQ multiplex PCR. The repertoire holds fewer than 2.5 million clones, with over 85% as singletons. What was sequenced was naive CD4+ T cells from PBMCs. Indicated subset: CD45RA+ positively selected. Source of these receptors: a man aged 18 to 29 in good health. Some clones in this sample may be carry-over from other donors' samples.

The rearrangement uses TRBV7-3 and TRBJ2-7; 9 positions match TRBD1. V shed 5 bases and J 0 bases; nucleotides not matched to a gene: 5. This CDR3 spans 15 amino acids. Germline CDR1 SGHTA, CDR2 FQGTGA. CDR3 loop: CASSPGTGNSYEQYF. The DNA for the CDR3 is TGTGCCAGCAGCCCCGGGACAGGGAACTCCTACGAGCAGTACTTC. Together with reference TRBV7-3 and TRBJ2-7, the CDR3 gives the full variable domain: GAGVSQTPSNKVTEKGKYVELRCDPISGHTALYWYRQSLGQGPEFLIYFQGTGAADDSGLPNDRFFAVRPEGSVSTLKIQRTERGDSAVYLCASSPGTGNSYEQYFGPGTRLTVT.

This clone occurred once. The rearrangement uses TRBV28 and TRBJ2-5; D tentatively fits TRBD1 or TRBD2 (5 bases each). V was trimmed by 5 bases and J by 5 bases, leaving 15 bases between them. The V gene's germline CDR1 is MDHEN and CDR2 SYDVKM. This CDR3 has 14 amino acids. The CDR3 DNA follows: TGTGCCAGCAGTCGATCTGGGGGTCGGGAGACCCAGTACTTC. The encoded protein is CASSRSGGRETQYF.

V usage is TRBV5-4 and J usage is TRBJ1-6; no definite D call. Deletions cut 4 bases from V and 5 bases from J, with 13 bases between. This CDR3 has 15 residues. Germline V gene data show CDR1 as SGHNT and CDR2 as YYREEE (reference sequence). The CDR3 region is CASSLGANDNSPLHF. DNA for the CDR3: TGTGCCAGCAGCCTCGGTGCCAACGATAATTCACCCCTCCACTTT.

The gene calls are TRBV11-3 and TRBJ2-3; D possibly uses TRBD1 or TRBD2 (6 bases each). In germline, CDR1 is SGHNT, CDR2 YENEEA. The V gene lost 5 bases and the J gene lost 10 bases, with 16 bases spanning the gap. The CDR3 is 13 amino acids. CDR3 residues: CASSPRRGDAQYF. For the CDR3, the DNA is TGTGCCAGCAGCCCCCGGAGGGGGGATGCGCAGTATTTT.

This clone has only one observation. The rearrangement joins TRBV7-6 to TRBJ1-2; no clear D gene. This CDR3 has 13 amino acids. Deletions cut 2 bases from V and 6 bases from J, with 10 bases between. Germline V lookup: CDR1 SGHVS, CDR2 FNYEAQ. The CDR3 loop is CASSLWGAHGYTF. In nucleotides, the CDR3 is TGTGCCAGCAGCTTATGGGGAGCCCATGGCTACACCTTC.

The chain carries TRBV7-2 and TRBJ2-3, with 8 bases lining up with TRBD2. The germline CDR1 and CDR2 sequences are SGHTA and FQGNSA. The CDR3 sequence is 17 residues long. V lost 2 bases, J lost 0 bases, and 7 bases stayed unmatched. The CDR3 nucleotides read TGTGCCAGCAGCTTATTGGGTAGCGGGACTAGCACAGATACGCAGTATTTT. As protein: CASSLLGSGTSTDTQYF.

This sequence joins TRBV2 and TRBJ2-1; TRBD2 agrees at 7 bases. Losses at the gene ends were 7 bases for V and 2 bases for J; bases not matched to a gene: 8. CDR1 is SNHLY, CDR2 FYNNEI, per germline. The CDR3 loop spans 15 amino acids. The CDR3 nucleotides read TGTGCCAGCAACGAGGCGGGAGTGACCTACAATGAGCAGTTCTTC. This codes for CASNEAGVTYNEQFF.

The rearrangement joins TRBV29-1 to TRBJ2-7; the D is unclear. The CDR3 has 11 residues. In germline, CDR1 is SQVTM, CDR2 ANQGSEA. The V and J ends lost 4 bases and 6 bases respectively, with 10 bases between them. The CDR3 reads CSVVLTSEQYF. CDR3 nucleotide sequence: TGCAGCGTTGTTCTGACTTCCGAGCAGTACTTC.

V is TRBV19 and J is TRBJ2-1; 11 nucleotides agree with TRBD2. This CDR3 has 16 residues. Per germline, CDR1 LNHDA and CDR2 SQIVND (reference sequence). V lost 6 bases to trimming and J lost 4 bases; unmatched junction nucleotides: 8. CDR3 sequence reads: CASSDSGTSGYNEQFF. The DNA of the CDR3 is TGTGCCAGTAGCGACTCCGGGACTAGCGGATACAATGAGCAGTTCTTC.

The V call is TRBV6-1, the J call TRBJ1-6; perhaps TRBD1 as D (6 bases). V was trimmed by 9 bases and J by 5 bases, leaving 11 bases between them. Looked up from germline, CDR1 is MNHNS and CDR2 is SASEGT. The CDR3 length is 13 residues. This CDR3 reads CASSRDNNSPLHF. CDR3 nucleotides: TGTGCCAGTTCCCGGGACAATAATTCACCCCTCCACTTT.

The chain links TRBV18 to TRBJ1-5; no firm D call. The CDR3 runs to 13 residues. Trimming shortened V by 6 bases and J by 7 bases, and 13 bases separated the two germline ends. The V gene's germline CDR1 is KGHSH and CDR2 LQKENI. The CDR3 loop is CASSTDFKQPQHF. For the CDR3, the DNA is TGTGCCAGCTCCACAGATTTCAAACAGCCCCAGCATTTT.

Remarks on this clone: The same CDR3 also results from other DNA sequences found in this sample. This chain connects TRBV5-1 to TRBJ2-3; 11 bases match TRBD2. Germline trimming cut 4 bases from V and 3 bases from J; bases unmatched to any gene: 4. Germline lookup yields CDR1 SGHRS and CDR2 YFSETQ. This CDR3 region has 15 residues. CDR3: CASSTSGSLTDTQYF. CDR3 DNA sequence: TGCGCCAGCAGCACTAGCGGGAGTTTGACAGATACGCAGTATTTT.

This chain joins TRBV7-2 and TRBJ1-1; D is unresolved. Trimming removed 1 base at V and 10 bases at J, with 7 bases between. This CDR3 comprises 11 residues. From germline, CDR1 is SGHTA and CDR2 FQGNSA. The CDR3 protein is CASSLGGGAFF. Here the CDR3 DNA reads TGTGCCAGCAGCTTAGGAGGAGGAGCTTTCTTT.

The CDR3 nucleotides read TGCGCCAGCAGCCTAAAGGGGGCTAGCGGGAGTGGAGGCACAGATACGCAGTATTTT. Protein sequence: CASSLKGASGSGGTDTQYF. This sequence joins TRBV4-1 and TRBJ2-3; 10 positions agree with TRBD2. Unmatched junction bases numbered 14, after V lost 4 bases and J lost 1 base. Germline values: CDR1 MGHRA, CDR2 YSYEKL. This CDR3 is built from 19 residues.

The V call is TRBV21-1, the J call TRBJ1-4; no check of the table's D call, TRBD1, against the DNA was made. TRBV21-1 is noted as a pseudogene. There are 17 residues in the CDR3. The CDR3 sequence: CASSKVGRTATNEKLFF. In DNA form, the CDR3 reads TGTGCCAGCAGCAAAGTTGGGCGAACTGCAACTAATGAAAAACTGTTTTTT.

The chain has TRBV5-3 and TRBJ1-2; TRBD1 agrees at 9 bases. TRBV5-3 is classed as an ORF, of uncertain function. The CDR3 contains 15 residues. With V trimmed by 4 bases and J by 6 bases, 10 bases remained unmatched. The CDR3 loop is CARSQPGQGGHGYTF. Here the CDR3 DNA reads TGTGCCAGAAGCCAGCCGGGACAGGGAGGCCATGGCTACACCTTC.

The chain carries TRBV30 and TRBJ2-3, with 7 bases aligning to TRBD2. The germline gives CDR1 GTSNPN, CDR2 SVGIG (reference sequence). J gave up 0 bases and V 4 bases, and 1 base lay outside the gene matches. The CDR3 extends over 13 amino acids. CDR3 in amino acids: CAWTGGSTDTQYF. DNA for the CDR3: TGTGCCTGGACCGGGGGGAGCACAGATACGCAGTATTTT.

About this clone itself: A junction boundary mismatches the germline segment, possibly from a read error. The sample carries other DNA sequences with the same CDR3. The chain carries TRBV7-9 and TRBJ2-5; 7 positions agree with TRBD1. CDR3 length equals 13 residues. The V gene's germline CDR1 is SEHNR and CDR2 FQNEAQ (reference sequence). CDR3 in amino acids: CASSLGPGQRLDF. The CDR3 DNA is TGTGCCAGCAGCTTAGGCCCGGGACAGCGGTTGGACTTC.

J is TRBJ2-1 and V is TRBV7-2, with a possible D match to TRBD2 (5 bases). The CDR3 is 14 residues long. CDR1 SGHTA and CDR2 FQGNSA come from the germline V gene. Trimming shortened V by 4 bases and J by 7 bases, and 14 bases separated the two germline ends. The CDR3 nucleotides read TGTGCCAGCAGCTCACGCTCCGGGGATAATGAGCAGTTCTTC. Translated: CASSSRSGDNEQFF.

The CDR3 reads CASSGTSGRPGKNEQFF. The CDR3, as DNA: TGTGCCAGCAGCGGGACTAGCGGGAGGCCAGGGAAAAATGAGCAGTTCTTC. The rearrangement uses TRBV2 and TRBJ2-1; 15 bases match TRBD2. The germline CDR1 and CDR2 sequences are SNHLY and FYNNEI. The length of the CDR3 is 17 residues. V lost 6 bases to trimming and J lost 7 bases; unmatched junction nucleotides: 10.

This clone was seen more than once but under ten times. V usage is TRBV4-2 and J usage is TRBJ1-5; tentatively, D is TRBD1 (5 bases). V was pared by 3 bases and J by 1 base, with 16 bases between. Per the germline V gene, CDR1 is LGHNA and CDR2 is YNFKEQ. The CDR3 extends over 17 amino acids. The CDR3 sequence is CASSHAAGGGSNQPQHF. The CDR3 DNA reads TGTGCCAGCAGCCATGCCGCCGGGGGAGGAAGCAATCAGCCCCAGCATTTT.

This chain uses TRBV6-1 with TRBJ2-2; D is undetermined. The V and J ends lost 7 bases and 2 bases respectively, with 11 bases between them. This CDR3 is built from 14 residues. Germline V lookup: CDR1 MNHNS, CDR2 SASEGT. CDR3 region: CASIRNPNTGELFF. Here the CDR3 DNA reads TGTGCCAGCATTAGGAATCCAAACACCGGGGAGCTGTTTTTT.

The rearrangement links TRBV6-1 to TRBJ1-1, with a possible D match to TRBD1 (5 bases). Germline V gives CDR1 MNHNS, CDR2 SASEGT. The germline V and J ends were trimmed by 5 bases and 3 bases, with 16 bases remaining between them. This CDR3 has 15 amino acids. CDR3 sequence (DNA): TGTGCCAGCAGTACCCGGGGGGGTTTGTACACTGAAGCTTTCTTT. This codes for CASSTRGGLYTEAFF.

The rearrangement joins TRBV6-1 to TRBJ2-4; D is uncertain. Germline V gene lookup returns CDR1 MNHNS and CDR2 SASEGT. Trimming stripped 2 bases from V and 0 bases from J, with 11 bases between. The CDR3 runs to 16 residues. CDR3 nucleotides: TGTGCCAGCAGTGAACCGGGCGGCCTAGCCAAAAACATTCAGTACTTC. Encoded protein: CASSEPGGLAKNIQYF.